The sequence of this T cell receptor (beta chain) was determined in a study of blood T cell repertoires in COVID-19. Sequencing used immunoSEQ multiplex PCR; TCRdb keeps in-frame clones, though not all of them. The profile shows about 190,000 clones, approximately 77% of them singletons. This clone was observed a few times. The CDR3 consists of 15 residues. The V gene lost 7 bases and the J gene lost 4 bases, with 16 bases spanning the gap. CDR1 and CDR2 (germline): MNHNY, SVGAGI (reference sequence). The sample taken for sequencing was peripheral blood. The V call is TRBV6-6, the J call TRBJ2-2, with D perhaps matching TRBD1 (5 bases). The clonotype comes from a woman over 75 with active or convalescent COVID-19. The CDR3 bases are TGTGCCAGCACTTTCCCAGGGCTAGGCACCGGGGAGCTGTTTTTT. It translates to CASTFPGLGTGELFF.